The clone carrying this TCR beta chain showed up just a few times. The authors combined about 200,000 CFSE-labeled responder cells with about 200,000 irradiated, violet-dye-labeled stimulator cells in plates. Repertoires were generated with immunoSEQ multiplex PCR, while TCRdb's copy carries only in-frame clones and drops some. The table records around 21,000 clones, 55% to 65% of them present only once. This record comes from a study of graft-versus-host responses after intestinal transplantation. Across the whole study: After anti-thymocyte globulin induction, recipients took tacrolimus and steroids for about 3 years.

The CDR3 covers 16 residues. Germline V gene lookup returns CDR1 SGHDT and CDR2 YYEEEE. Trimming removed 0 bases at V and 1 base at J, with 11 bases between. The receptor's source is a human patient who received an intestinal transplant. Here the sequenced sample was alloreactive CD4+ T cells from a mixed lymphocyte reaction culture, taken before intestinal transplant. The subset was: CFSE-low proliferating T cells sorted from roughly 6-day pre-transplant mixed lymphocyte reaction (GvH or HvG direction). The chain recombines TRBV5-6 with TRBJ1-5; D is unresolved. The CDR3 sequence: CASSLGPTTSNQPQHF. In DNA form, the CDR3 reads TGTGCCAGCAGCTTGGGGCCAACTACAAGCAATCAGCCCCAGCATTTT.